This T cell receptor beta chain was obtained from a study of blood T cell repertoires in COVID-19. Study overall: T cells, B-cell-depleted T cells, or PBMCs provided the cDNA or gDNA that served as material.

Enrollees, about 18 to 95 years old, lived in about two dozen US areas. Cohorts were based on clinical histories the participants reported. Donors in Cohort 3 who had recovered were those with two negative PCRs, healthcare professional clearance, or resolution of their symptoms. The CDR3 extends over 15 amino acids. Germline CDR1 reads WSHSY; CDR2 reads SAAADI. With 3 bases clipped from V and 3 bases from J, the junction kept 3 bases outside the gene matches. Repertoires were generated with immunoSEQ multiplex PCR, while TCRdb's copy carries only in-frame clones and drops some. In the table there are approximately 440,000 clones, roughly nine tenths of which are singletons.

The sample taken for sequencing was PBMCs or T cells enriched from blood (not recorded which). The chain has TRBV10-2 and TRBJ2-1, with 9 bases matching TRBD2. This TCR derives from a woman aged 18 to 35 who had recovered from COVID-19. The CDR3, as DNA: TGCGCCAGCAGTGAAGCGGGGGGTATCTACAATGAGCAGTTCTTC. Translation: CASSEAGGIYNEQFF.